This T cell receptor (beta chain) was sequenced during a study of T-cell reconstitution after alpha-beta-depleted transplantation in children. Germline CDR1 reads SGHRS; CDR2 reads YFSETQ. The CDR3 has 13 amino acids. V shed 6 bases and J 6 bases; nucleotides not matched to a gene: 8. This clonotype has a handful of counts. Library preparation (for TCRbeta) was performed with unique molecular identifiers. MiXCR, applied by TCRdb to the PCR reads, yields one record per CDR3 protein. The table lists about 270,000 distinct CDR3 sequences, 9.9% of them singletons. The chain employs TRBV5-1 and TRBJ2-5; 7 bases are a match to TRBD1. The clonotype originates from a human donor who donated a stem cell graft to a child with SCID. The source was PBMCs from the stem cell graft donor, collected from the stem cell graft. The CDR3 spells CASNTGVGKTQYF. The CDR3 nucleotides read TGCGCCAGCAACACAGGGGTGGGAAAGACCCAGTACTTC.